This TCR beta chain was identified in a study of patients and donors after allogeneic stem cell transplantation. Trimming cost V 5 bases and J 5 bases; bases outside gene matches: 6. This CDR3 spans 15 amino acids. This clonotype showed up just a few times. Via MiXCR, TCRdb re-called the RT-PCR reads, giving one row per CDR3 protein. In the table there are about a million distinct CDR3 sequences, 18% of which are singletons. The specimen was blood, either unsorted or a sorted T cell fraction (not recorded which). The receptor was derived from a human donor who was either an allogeneic HSCT recipient or a stem cell or donor lymphocyte infusion donor (not recorded which). It is not recorded whose cells these are; they may come from a transplant donor. The chain uses TRBV12-3 or TRBV12-4 and TRBJ2-7; 13 nucleotides match TRBD2. The DNA for the CDR3 is TGTGCCAGCAGTGCCGGACTAGCGGGAGTGAACGAGCAGTACTTC. Amino acid sequence: CASSAGLAGVNEQYF.